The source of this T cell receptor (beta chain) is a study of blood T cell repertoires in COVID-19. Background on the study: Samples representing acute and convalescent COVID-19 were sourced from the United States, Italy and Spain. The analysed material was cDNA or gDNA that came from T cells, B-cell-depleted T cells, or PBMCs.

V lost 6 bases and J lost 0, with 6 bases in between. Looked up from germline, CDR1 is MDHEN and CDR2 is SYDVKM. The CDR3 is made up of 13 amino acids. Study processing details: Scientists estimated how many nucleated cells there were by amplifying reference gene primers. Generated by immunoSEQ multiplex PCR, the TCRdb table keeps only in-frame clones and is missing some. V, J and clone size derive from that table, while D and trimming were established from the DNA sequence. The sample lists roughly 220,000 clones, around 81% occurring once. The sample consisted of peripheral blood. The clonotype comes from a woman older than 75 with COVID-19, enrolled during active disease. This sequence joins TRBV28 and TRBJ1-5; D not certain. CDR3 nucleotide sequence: TGTGCCAGCAGCTTCTATAGCAATCAGCCCCAGCATTTT. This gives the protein CASSFYSNQPQHF.